Below are 2 T cell receptor beta chains sequenced from a single sample in a study of T-cell reconstitution after alpha-beta-depleted transplantation in children. Using unique molecular identifiers, the investigators prepared the TCRbeta library. MiXCR, applied by TCRdb to the PCR reads, yields one record per CDR3 protein. The table has 300,000 to 400,000 distinct CDR3 sequences, around 15% seen once. Sequencing used PBMCs, mostly from graft donor cells, obtained 360 days after TCRalphabeta/CD19-depleted stem cell transplant. The source of these receptors is a male patient between 2 and 15 years old who had a stem cell transplant for acute lymphoblastic leukemia, so the T cells may come from the graft donor.

This clonotype was detected ten times or more. The V gene is TRBV12-3 or TRBV12-4, the J gene TRBJ1-4; D gene ambiguous. Trimming took off 5 bases at V and 10 bases at J, with 11 bases between the two ends. CDR3 size: 12 residues. The CDR3 DNA is TGTGCCAGCAGTATAGGGCGGGGAAAACTGTTTTTT. Residues: CASSIGRGKLFF.

This clonotype came up many times. The chain employs TRBV29-1 and TRBJ2-1; 8 nucleotides align to TRBD1. The CDR3 spans 16 residues. Germline values: CDR1 SQVTM, CDR2 ANQGSEA. V gave up 0 bases and J gave up 12 bases; unmatched junction bases: 16. CDR3 amino acids: CSVEDPPGQVIPGQFF. CDR3 DNA sequence: TGCAGCGTTGAAGATCCTCCGGGACAGGTCATCCCGGGGCAGTTCTTC.